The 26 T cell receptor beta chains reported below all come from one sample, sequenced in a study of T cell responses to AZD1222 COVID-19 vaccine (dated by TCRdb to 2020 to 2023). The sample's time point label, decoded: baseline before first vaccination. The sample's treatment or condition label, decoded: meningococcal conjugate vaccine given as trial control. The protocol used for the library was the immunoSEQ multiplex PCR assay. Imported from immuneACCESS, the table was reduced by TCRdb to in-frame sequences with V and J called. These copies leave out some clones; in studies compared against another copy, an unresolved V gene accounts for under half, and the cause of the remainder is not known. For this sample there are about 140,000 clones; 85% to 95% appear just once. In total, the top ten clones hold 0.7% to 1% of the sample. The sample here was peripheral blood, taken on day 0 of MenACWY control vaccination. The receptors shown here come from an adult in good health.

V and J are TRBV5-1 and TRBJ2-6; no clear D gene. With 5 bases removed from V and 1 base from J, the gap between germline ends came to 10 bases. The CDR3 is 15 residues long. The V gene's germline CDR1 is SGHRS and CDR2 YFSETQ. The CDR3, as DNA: TGCGCCAGCAGGGTCGAACTGTCTGGGGCCAACGTCCTGACTTTC. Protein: CASRVELSGANVLTF.

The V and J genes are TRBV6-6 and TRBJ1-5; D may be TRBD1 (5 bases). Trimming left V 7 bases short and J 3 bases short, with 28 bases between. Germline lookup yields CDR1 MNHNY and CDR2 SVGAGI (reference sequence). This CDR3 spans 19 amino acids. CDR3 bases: TGTGCCAGCACTCCATCGCGGCCAACCCTAGGGGAATTCAATCAGCCCCAGCATTTT. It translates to CASTPSRPTLGEFNQPQHF.

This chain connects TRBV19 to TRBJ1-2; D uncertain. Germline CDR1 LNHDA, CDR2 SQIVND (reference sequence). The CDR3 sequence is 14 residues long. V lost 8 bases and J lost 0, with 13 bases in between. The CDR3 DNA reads TGTGCCAGTGGGTTCGGCAAACCTAACTATGGCTACACCTTC. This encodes CASGFGKPNYGYTF.

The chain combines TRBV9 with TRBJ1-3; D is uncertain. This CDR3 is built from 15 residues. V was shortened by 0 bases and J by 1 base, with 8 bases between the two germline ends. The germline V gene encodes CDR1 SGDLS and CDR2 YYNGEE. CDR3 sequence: CASSVGAISGNTIYF. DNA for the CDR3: TGTGCCAGCAGCGTAGGGGCCATATCTGGAAACACCATATATTTT.

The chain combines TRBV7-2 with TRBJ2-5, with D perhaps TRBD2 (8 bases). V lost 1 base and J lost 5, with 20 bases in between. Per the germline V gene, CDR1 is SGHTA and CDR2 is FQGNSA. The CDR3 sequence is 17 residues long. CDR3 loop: CASSLVGAGARGETQYF. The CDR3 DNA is TGTGCCAGCAGCTTAGTCGGAGCGGGGGCCAGGGGGGAGACCCAGTACTTC.

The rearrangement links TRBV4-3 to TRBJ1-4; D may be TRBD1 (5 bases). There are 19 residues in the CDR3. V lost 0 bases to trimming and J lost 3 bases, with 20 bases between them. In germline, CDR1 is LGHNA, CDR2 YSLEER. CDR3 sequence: CASSQERDGEGPPNEKLFF. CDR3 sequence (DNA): TGCGCCAGCAGCCAAGAAAGGGACGGGGAGGGCCCGCCTAATGAAAAACTGTTTTTT.

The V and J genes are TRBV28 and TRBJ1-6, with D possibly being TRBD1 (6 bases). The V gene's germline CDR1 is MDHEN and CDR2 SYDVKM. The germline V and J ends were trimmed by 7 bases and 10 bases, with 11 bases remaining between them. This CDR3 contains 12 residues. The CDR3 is CASTGVFSPLHF. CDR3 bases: TGTGCCAGCACAGGGGTCTTCTCACCCCTCCACTTT.

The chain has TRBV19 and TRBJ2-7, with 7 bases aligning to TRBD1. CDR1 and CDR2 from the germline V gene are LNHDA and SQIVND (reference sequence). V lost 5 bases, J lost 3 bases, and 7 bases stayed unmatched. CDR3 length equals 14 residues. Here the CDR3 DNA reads TGTGCCAGTAGTCCGACCGGGGACAGCTACGAGCAGTACTTC. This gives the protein CASSPTGDSYEQYF.

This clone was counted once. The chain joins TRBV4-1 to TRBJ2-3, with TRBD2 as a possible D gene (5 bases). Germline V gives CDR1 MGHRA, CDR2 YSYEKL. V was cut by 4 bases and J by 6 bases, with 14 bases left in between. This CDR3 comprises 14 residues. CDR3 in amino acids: CASSLVPPGDTQYF. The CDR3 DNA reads TGCGCCAGCAGCCTCGTACCCCCGGGGGATACGCAGTATTTT.

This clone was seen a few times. CDR3 sequence reads: CASSFFGPPSYEQYF. The DNA of the CDR3 is TGCGCCAGCAGCTTTTTCGGTCCCCCATCCTACGAGCAGTACTTC. The chain combines TRBV5-1 with TRBJ2-7; D not resolved. The V and J ends lost 2 bases and 1 base respectively, with 13 bases between them. This CDR3 contains 15 residues. The germline V gene has CDR1 SGHRS and CDR2 YFSETQ.

The CDR3 DNA reads TGTGCCAGCAGCCATCGAGACAGGCCTCAAGTCGGAAAACTGTTTTTT. Its protein is CASSHRDRPQVGKLFF. The V gene is TRBV3-1 (or the pseudogene TRBV3-2), the J gene TRBJ1-4, with D perhaps TRBD1 (6 bases). This CDR3 region has 16 residues. The V end lost 3 bases, the J end lost 10 bases, and 21 bases lay between the germline ends. Germline CDR1 reads LGHDT; CDR2 reads YNNKEL (reference sequence).

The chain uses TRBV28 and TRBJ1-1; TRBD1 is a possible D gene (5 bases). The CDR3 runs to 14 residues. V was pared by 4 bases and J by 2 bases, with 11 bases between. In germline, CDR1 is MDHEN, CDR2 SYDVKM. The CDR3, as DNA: TGTGCCAGCAGTTCTGGAGGGGCAAACACTGAAGCTTTCTTT. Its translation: CASSSGGANTEAFF. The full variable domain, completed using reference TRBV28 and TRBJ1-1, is DVKVTQSSRYLVKRTGEKVFLECVQDMDHENMFWYRQDPGLGLRLIYFSYDVKMKEKGDIPEGYSVSREKKERFSLILESASTNQTSMYLCASSSGGANTEAFFGQGTRLTVV.

DNA of the CDR3: TGTGCCAGTAGTACACAGGGGAAGGATGAGCAGTTCTTC. Residues: CASSTQGKDEQFF. The J gene is TRBJ2-1, the V gene TRBV19; 7 bases line up with TRBD1. The CDR3 runs to 13 residues. The ends lost 4 bases at V and 8 bases at J; junction bases unmatched: 5. Germline CDR1 and CDR2: LNHDA and SQIVND (reference sequence).

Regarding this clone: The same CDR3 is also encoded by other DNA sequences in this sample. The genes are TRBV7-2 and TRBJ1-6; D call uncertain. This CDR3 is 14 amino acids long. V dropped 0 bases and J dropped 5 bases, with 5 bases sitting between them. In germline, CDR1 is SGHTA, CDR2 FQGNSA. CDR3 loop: CASSLAGNNSPLHF. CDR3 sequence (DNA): TGTGCCAGCAGCTTAGCAGGGAATAATTCACCCCTCCACTTT.

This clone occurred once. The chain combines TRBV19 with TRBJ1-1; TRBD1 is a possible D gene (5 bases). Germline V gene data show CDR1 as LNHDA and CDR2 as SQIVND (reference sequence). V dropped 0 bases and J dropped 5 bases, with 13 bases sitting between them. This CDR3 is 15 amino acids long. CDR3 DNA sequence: TGTGCCAGTAGTATAGAAATTGGTGGGGCAACTGAAGCTTTCTTT. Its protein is CASSIEIGGATEAFF. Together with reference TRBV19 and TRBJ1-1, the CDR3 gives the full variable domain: DGGITQSPKYLFRKEGQNVTLSCEQNLNHDAMYWYRQDPGQGLRLIYYSQIVNDFQKGDIAEGYSVSREKKESFPLTVTSAQKNPTAFYLCASSIEIGGATEAFFGQGTRLTVV.

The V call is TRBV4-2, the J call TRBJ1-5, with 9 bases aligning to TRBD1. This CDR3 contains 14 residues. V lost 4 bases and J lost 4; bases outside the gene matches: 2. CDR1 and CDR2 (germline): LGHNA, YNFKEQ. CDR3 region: CASSRDRGNQPQHF. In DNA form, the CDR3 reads TGTGCCAGCAGCCGAGACAGGGGGAATCAGCCCCAGCATTTT.

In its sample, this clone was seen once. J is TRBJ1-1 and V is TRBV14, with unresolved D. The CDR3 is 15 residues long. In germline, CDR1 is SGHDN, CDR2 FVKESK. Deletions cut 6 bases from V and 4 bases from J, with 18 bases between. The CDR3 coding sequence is TGTGCCAGCAGTATGTTGAGGCGCGGGGTCACTGAAGCTTTCTTT. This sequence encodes CASSMLRRGVTEAFF.

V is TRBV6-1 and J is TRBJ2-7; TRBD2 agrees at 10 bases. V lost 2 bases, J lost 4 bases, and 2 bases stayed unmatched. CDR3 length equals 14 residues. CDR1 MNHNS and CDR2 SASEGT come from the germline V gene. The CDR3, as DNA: TGTGCCAGCAGTGAACCTAGCGGGAGTTACGAGCAGTACTTC. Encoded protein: CASSEPSGSYEQYF.

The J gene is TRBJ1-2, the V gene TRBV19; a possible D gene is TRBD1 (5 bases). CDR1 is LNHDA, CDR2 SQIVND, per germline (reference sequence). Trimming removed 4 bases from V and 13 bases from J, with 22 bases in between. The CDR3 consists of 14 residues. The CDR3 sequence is CASSTASGTGVRTF. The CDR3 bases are TGTGCCAGTAGTACAGCTTCCGGGACGGGGGTACGCACCTTC.

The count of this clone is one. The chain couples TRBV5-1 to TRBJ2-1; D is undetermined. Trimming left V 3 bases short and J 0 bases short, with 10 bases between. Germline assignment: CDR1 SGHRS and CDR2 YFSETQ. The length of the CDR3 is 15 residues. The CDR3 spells CASSSRASSYNEQFF. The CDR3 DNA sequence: TGCGCCAGCAGCTCCCGGGCCTCCTCCTACAATGAGCAGTTCTTC. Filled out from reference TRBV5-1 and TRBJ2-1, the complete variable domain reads KAGVTQTPRYLIKTRGQQVTLSCSPISGHRSVSWYQQTPGQGLQFLFEYFSETQRNKGNFPGRFSGRQFSNSRSEMNVSTLELGDSALYLCASSSRASSYNEQFFGPGTRLTVL.

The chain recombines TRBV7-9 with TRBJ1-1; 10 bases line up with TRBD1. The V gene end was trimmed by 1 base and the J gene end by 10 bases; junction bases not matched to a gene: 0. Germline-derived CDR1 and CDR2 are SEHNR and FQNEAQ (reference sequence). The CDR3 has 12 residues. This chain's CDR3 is CASSLGDRGAFF. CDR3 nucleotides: TGTGCCAGCAGCTTAGGGGACAGGGGAGCTTTCTTT.

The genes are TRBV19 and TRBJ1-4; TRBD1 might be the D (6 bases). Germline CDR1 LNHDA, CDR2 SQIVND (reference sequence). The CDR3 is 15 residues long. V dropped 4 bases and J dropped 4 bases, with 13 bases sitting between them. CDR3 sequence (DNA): TGTGCCAGTAGTAGCGCTCGGGGGCGTAATGAAAAACTGTTTTTT. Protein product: CASSSARGRNEKLFF.

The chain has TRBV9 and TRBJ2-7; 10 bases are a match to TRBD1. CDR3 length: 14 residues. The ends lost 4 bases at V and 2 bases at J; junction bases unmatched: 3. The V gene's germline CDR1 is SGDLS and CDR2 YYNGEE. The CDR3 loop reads CASSRQGATYEQYF. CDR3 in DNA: TGTGCCAGCAGCCGACAGGGGGCTACCTACGAGCAGTACTTC.

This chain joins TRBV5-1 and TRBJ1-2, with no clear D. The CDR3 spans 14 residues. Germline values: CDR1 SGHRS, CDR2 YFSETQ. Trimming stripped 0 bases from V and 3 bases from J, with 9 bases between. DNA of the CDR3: TGCGCCAGCAGCTTGGAGCCCGGAGACTATGGCTACACCTTC. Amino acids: CASSLEPGDYGYTF. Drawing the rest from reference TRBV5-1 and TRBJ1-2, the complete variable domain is KAGVTQTPRYLIKTRGQQVTLSCSPISGHRSVSWYQQTPGQGLQFLFEYFSETQRNKGNFPGRFSGRQFSNSRSEMNVSTLELGDSALYLCASSLEPGDYGYTFGSGTRLTVV.

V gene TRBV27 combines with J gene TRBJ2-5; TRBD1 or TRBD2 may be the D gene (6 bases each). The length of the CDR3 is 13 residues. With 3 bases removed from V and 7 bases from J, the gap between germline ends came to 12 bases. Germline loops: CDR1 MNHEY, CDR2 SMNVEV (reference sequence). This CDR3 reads CASSFGGQGTQYF. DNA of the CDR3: TGTGCCAGCAGTTTTGGGGGGCAGGGGACCCAGTACTTC.

The CDR3 region is CASSLNLNTGELFF. The CDR3 DNA sequence: TGTGCCAGCAGCTTAAATTTGAACACCGGGGAGCTGTTTTTT. This chain connects TRBV7-2 to TRBJ2-2; D is undetermined. CDR3 size: 14 residues. V was shortened by 2 bases and J by 1 base, with 5 bases between the two germline ends. From germline, CDR1 is SGHTA and CDR2 FQGNSA.